This T cell receptor beta chain was sequenced during a study of regulatory and conventional T cells in RAG deficiency. The study, taken as a whole, reports: Treg unique TCR beta sequences were about 100-fold fewer in Omenn syndrome and CID/AS patients than controls. Shannon entropy was markedly lower and Simpson indices higher in RAG-deficient patients than control T-cell subsets. Shorter CDR3s in all patient subsets; >85% Treg-Tconv overlap in Omenn.

To note about this clone: Its antigen is undetermined.

Repertoires were generated with immunoSEQ multiplex PCR, while TCRdb's copy carries only in-frame clones and drops some. The sample shows around 37,000 clones, around 91% of them seen only once. This CDR3 contains 16 residues. Unmatched junction bases numbered 8, after V lost 0 bases and J lost 4 bases. Germline V gene sequence: CDR1 SGHDT, CDR2 YYEEEE. This sample was shared with a second study, whose subject was regulatory T cells. Turning to that study: Amplification used 52 TRBV primers and 13 TRBJ primers.

This TCR came from a human donor in good health. Specimen: CD8+ T cells sorted from blood. The chain carries TRBV5-6 and TRBJ2-5, with 8 bases that match TRBD1. CDR3 bases: TGTGCCAGCAGCTTGGTGCGTACAGGGGGACGAGAGACCCAGTACTTC. Residues: CASSLVRTGGRETQYF.